The 24 T cell receptor beta chains below come from one sample, sequenced in a study of T cell clusters in autoimmune cytopenias (dated by TCRdb to about 2019). The listed sequencing device is Illumina MiSeq. Multiplex PCR with a touch-down protocol amplified TRB rearrangements, with the TRB-A and TRB-B primer pools combined in a single tube. Each entry corresponds to one CDR3 protein sequence from reads that TCRdb reprocessed, and DNA is not given. The sample table includes roughly 7,000 distinct CDR3 sequences. Jointly, the top ten make up 15% to 20% of the sample. Each sample's TRB amplification started from roughly 240 ng of peripheral blood genomic DNA, which corresponds to around 36,000 genome equivalents. The sample was also linked to a second study, of T cell repertoires in aging, cancer and after chemotherapy.

Material for sequencing was peripheral blood. The receptors originated from a human donor in good health.

This sequence joins TRBV27 and TRBJ2-2. This CDR3 is 15 amino acids long. Germline V gives CDR1 MNHEY, CDR2 SMNVEV (reference sequence). The CDR3: CASSLSWSLTGELFF.

The chain combines TRBV6-2 or TRBV6-3 with TRBJ2-7; TCRdb returns TRBD1, unconfirmable since there is no DNA. Germline V gene data show CDR1 as MNHEY and CDR2 as SVGEGT. This CDR3 is built from 19 residues. CDR3 amino acids: CASSQIPERDRPATDEQYF.

CDR3 sequence reads: CAISELETGVNYGYTF. This chain uses TRBV10-3 with TRBJ1-2; TCRdb selects TRBD1, and the lack of DNA leaves this call unchecked. This CDR3 has 16 residues. CDR1 and CDR2 from the germline V gene are ENHRY and SYGVKD.

This clonotype is classed as medium-sized (0.01 to 0.1%) by frequency. The chain employs TRBV13 and TRBJ1-1; TCRdb reports TRBD1, a call that lacks DNA to check it against. CDR3 length: 15 residues. CDR1 PRHDT and CDR2 FYEKMQ come from the germline V gene (reference sequence). CDR3 sequence: CASSDTGGANTEAFF.

This clonotype is medium-sized by frequency. The rearrangement uses TRBV12-3 or TRBV12-4 and TRBJ2-1; TCRdb outputs TRBD1, but without DNA this stays unchecked. There are 12 residues in the CDR3. CDR3 residues: CASSFPGNEQFF.

The genes are TRBV5-6 and TRBJ2-5. The CDR3 totals 14 residues. Per the germline V gene, CDR1 is SGHDT and CDR2 is YYEEEE. The CDR3 sequence: CASSLVTTGETQYF.

This clonotype counts as medium-sized (0.01 to 0.1%) by frequency. The chain uses TRBV12-3 or TRBV12-4 and TRBJ1-2; TCRdb gives TRBD1 as the D gene, but with no DNA this cannot be confirmed. The CDR3 runs 17 residues. The CDR3 sequence is CASSLRRGSAIHYGYTF.

The chain joins TRBV6-2 or TRBV6-3 to TRBJ2-2; no DNA is available, so the TRBD2 call from TCRdb remains unchecked. The germline gives CDR1 MNHEY, CDR2 SVGEGT. The length of the CDR3 is 15 residues. CDR3 protein: CASRVAAMNTGELFF.

The chain employs TRBV29-1 and TRBJ2-7; TCRdb selects TRBD2, and the lack of DNA leaves this call unchecked. Germline V gene sequence: CDR1 SQVTM, CDR2 ANQGSEA. The CDR3 has 15 residues. CDR3 loop: CSVDGHGDYSYEQYF.

V is TRBV20-1 and J is TRBJ2-1; TCRdb outputs TRBD1, but without DNA this stays unchecked. This CDR3 is built from 19 residues. The germline V gene has CDR1 DFQATT and CDR2 SNEGSKA (reference sequence). The chain's CDR3 is CSARDYLGTGGISYNEQFF.

The chain couples TRBV5-6 to TRBJ1-2. The CDR3 has 13 residues. Germline CDR1 SGHDT, CDR2 YYEEEE. CDR3 sequence: CASTENTNYGYTF.

This clonotype is classed as medium-sized by frequency. The chain employs TRBV6-2 or TRBV6-3 and TRBJ2-2; TCRdb proposes TRBD2, but this gene call is untestable without DNA. The CDR3 spans 13 residues. Germline V gene lookup returns CDR1 MNHEY and CDR2 SVGEGT. CDR3 sequence reads: CASDSQVTGELFF.

V gene TRBV5-6 combines with J gene TRBJ2-7; the TCRdb D gene call, TRBD1, has no DNA to confirm it. This CDR3 is built from 17 residues. Germline V gene sequence: CDR1 SGHDT, CDR2 YYEEEE. This CDR3 reads CASSQEPHRDRAYEQYF.

This clonotype shows up as medium-sized by frequency. The V call is TRBV27, the J call TRBJ2-7; the TRBD1 assignment by TCRdb is unverifiable without DNA. The CDR3 is 14 amino acids. Germline CDR1 and CDR2: MNHEY and SMNVEV (reference sequence). Here the CDR3 reads CASRAGQISYEQYF.

V gene TRBV5-6 combines with J gene TRBJ1-1. The CDR3 loop spans 17 amino acids. Looked up from germline, CDR1 is SGHDT and CDR2 is YYEEEE. CDR3 protein: CASSLSDILSFGTEAFF.

V is TRBV4-2 and J is TRBJ1-6; TCRdb indicates TRBD1, and absent DNA this call remains unverified. The CDR3 has 15 residues. Germline V gene sequence: CDR1 LGHNA, CDR2 YNFKEQ. Here the CDR3 reads CASSQVGGYNSPLHF.

Its frequency marks this clonotype as medium-sized. The chain carries TRBV12-3 or TRBV12-4 and TRBJ1-2; TCRdb outputs TRBD1, but without DNA this stays unchecked. There are 14 residues in the CDR3. The CDR3: CASTLEQGLYGYTF.

This clonotype counts as medium-sized by frequency. The chain couples TRBV19 to TRBJ2-7; the TCRdb call, TRBD1, lacks DNA for checking. The germline CDR1 and CDR2 sequences are LNHDA and SQIVND (reference sequence). The CDR3 runs 16 residues. This chain's CDR3 is CASSPGQGARSYEQYF.

This chain connects TRBV15 to TRBJ2-3; TCRdb names TRBD1, which stays unverified in the absence of DNA. Germline V CDR1 and CDR2: LNHNV, YYDKDF (reference sequence). The CDR3 totals 16 residues. CDR3 in amino acids: CATSRVRGLSTDTQYF.

This clonotype is identified as medium-sized (0.01 to 0.1%) from frequency. The V and J genes are TRBV6-2 or TRBV6-3 and TRBJ2-5; the TRBD1 assignment by TCRdb is unverifiable without DNA. The CDR3 is 14 residues long. Looked up from germline, CDR1 is MNHEY and CDR2 is SVGEGT. The CDR3 loop is CASLPRGAPETQYF.

This chain links TRBV4-2 with TRBJ2-2; as DNA is missing, the TRBD2 call by TCRdb cannot be tested. Germline V gene data show CDR1 as LGHNA and CDR2 as YNFKEQ. The CDR3 loop spans 16 amino acids. This chain's CDR3 is CASSHVAGRNTGELFF.

This rearrangement joins TRBV6-2 or TRBV6-3 to TRBJ1-5; TCRdb calls TRBD1, which cannot be checked without DNA. There are 16 residues in the CDR3. Germline V gives CDR1 MNHEY, CDR2 SVGEGT. This CDR3 is CASSFWTGLRNQPQHF.

This clonotype is identified as medium-sized from frequency. The V gene is TRBV6-5, the J gene TRBJ1-2. In germline, CDR1 is MNHEY, CDR2 SVGAGI. This CDR3 is built from 11 residues. Here the CDR3 reads CASSGGHGYTF.

V and J are TRBV4-3 and TRBJ2-7; checking the TCRdb D call of TRBD2 is not possible without DNA. This CDR3 has 16 amino acids. From germline, CDR1 is LGHNA and CDR2 YSLEER. CDR3 loop: CASSQATSGGADEQYF.